The entry below gives a single T cell receptor (beta chain) sequence along with its context. In germline, CDR1 is MDHEN, CDR2 SYDVKM. CDR3 length: 15 amino acids. V trimming: 5 bases; J trimming: 6 bases; junction bases outside the gene matches: 13. Clones were read by immunoSEQ multiplex PCR, and TCRdb kept only the in-frame ones, dropping some. The sample holds hundreds of thousands of clones, approximately 90% seen once. The data stem from a study of blood T cell repertoires in COVID-19. The sample consisted of PBMCs or T cells enriched from blood (not recorded which). The sequence derives from a woman in her late teens or twenties who had recovered from COVID-19. The chain has TRBV28 and TRBJ2-7; 7 bases are shared with TRBD1. CDR3 bases: TGTGCCAGCAGTCTAACGCAGGGGGTTCAATCCGAGCAGTACTTC. It yields the protein CASSLTQGVQSEQYF.